A single sample is the source of the 9 T cell receptor beta chains below, sequenced in a study of T cells in Graves' hyperthyroidism and ophthalmopathy. Amplified TCR beta CDR3 regions came from RNA transcripts. The primer set for the first-round RT-PCR of the TCR CDR3 was HTBI. Via MiXCR, TCRdb re-called the multiplex PCR reads, giving one row per CDR3 protein. The repertoire holds 660,000 or so distinct CDR3 sequences, with about 45% as singletons. Sequenced material: peripheral blood or thyroid tissue (not recorded which). All receptors come from an adult man with Graves' disease, either hyperthyroidism or ophthalmopathy (not recorded which).

This chain uses TRBV20-1 with TRBJ2-6, with TRBD2 as a possible D gene (6 bases). The CDR3 is 16 amino acids. With 0 bases removed from V and 3 bases from J, the gap between germline ends came to 12 bases. Germline V gives CDR1 DFQATT, CDR2 SNEGSKA (reference sequence). The CDR3 nucleotides read TGCAGTGCTAGAGAGGGGATGGACTATGGGGCCAACGTCCTGACTTTC. Its protein product is CSAREGMDYGANVLTF.

The CDR3: CSAVRDGDQPQHF. The CDR3 bases are TGCAGTGCTGTCCGGGACGGGGATCAGCCCCAGCATTTT. The chain is built from TRBV20-1 and TRBJ1-5; a possible D gene is TRBD1 (5 bases). The V end lost 5 bases, the J end lost 5 bases, and 13 bases lay between the germline ends. The germline gives CDR1 DFQATT, CDR2 SNEGSKA (reference sequence). This CDR3 has 13 residues.

This clonotype has only a few counts. The V call is TRBV12-3 or TRBV12-4, the J call TRBJ2-6, with 7 positions matching TRBD1. The CDR3 totals 15 residues. The V gene end was trimmed by 8 bases and the J gene end by 1 base; junction bases not matched to a gene: 5. The chain's CDR3 is CASLPTGSGANVLTF. DNA for the CDR3: TGTGCCAGCTTGCCGACAGGGTCTGGGGCCAACGTCCTGACTTTC.

This clonotype occurred once. V is TRBV20-1 and J is TRBJ2-7; 7 nucleotides line up with TRBD1. V lost 0 bases and J lost 6; bases outside the gene matches: 17. Per germline, CDR1 DFQATT and CDR2 SNEGSKA (reference sequence). The CDR3 totals 17 residues. CDR3 sequence: CSARDITGQVYNGEQYF. The CDR3 bases are TGCAGTGCTAGAGATATCACCGGACAGGTCTATAACGGCGAGCAGTACTTC.

This clonotype appeared many times. The chain links TRBV25-1 to TRBJ1-2; D uncertain. V was clipped by 4 bases and J by 7 bases, with 10 bases between them. The CDR3 contains 12 residues. Germline V gene data show CDR1 as MGHDK and CDR2 as SYGVNS. DNA for the CDR3: TGTGCCAGCAGTGGAACCGCGCGTGGCTACACCTTC. Encoded protein: CASSGTARGYTF.

This clonotype was observed once. V gene TRBV7-9 combines with J gene TRBJ2-7, with D possibly matching TRBD2 (5 bases). V gave up 4 bases and J gave up 2 bases, with 15 bases separating them. CDR3 length: 15 residues. Germline loops: CDR1 SEHNR, CDR2 FQNEAQ (reference sequence). DNA of the CDR3: TGTGCCAGCAGCTCGAACGGGGTGCAGACCTACGAGCAGTACTTC. It yields the protein CASSSNGVQTYEQYF.

The chain carries TRBV12-3 or TRBV12-4 and TRBJ2-5, with TRBD2 identical over 10 bases. The CDR3 loop spans 15 amino acids. The V gene end was trimmed by 3 bases and the J gene end by 2 bases; junction bases not matched to a gene: 3. The CDR3 DNA sequence: TGTGCCAGCAGTTTGATAGCGGGGGGTCAAGAGACCCAGTACTTC. Amino acid sequence: CASSLIAGGQETQYF.

For this clonotype: This may be a read error: a much more frequent sequence differs by one nucleotide. V is TRBV15 and J is TRBJ1-1; possible D gene TRBD1, 5 bases. The CDR3 consists of 17 residues. CDR1 and CDR2 (germline): LNHNV, YYDKDF (reference sequence). The CDR3 bases are TGTGCCACCAGCAGAGATAATTTAGTAGTAAAGGACACTGGAGCTTTCTTT. Amino acid sequence: CATSRDNLVVKDTGAFF.

This sequence joins TRBV7-8 and TRBJ2-5, with D uncertain. The germline V gene has CDR1 SGHVS and CDR2 FQNEAQ. Trimming left V 5 bases short and J 5 bases short, with 18 bases between. The CDR3 loop spans 15 amino acids. CDR3 loop: CASSQEYDGFETQYF. The CDR3 bases are TGTGCCAGCAGCCAAGAATACGACGGTTTTGAGACCCAGTACTTC.